This TCR beta chain came from a study of T-cell reconstitution after alpha-beta-depleted transplantation in children. TCRbeta library preparation incorporated unique molecular identifiers. A single record per CDR3 protein comes from TCRdb applying MiXCR to the PCR reads. Here the sample spans 900,000 or so distinct CDR3 sequences, roughly 16% being singletons. The study's findings and limits: Expanded graft clones numbering several hundred reportedly gave rise to alpha-beta T cells about two months after transplant. After one year, T-cell counts and TCRbeta diversity mostly came from new T cells.

Concerning this clonotype itself: The antigen is unknown. The junction shows a germline mismatch at one end, possibly a read error.

This sample comprised PBMCs, mostly from graft donor cells, obtained 360 days after TCRalphabeta/CD19-depleted stem cell transplant. The source of this sequence is a male patient aged 10 to 17 who had a stem cell transplant for acute lymphoblastic leukemia, so the T cells may come from the graft donor.

The CDR3 DNA sequence: TGTGCCTGCAGCGAGGACCGACTAGCGGGAGGACCCCAAGAGACCCAGTACTTC. Translating it yields CACSEDRLAGGPQETQYF. The chain recombines TRBV7-4 with TRBJ2-5; 13 bases match TRBD2. This CDR3 contains 18 residues. Germline CDR1 and CDR2: SGHVT and SQSDAQ.